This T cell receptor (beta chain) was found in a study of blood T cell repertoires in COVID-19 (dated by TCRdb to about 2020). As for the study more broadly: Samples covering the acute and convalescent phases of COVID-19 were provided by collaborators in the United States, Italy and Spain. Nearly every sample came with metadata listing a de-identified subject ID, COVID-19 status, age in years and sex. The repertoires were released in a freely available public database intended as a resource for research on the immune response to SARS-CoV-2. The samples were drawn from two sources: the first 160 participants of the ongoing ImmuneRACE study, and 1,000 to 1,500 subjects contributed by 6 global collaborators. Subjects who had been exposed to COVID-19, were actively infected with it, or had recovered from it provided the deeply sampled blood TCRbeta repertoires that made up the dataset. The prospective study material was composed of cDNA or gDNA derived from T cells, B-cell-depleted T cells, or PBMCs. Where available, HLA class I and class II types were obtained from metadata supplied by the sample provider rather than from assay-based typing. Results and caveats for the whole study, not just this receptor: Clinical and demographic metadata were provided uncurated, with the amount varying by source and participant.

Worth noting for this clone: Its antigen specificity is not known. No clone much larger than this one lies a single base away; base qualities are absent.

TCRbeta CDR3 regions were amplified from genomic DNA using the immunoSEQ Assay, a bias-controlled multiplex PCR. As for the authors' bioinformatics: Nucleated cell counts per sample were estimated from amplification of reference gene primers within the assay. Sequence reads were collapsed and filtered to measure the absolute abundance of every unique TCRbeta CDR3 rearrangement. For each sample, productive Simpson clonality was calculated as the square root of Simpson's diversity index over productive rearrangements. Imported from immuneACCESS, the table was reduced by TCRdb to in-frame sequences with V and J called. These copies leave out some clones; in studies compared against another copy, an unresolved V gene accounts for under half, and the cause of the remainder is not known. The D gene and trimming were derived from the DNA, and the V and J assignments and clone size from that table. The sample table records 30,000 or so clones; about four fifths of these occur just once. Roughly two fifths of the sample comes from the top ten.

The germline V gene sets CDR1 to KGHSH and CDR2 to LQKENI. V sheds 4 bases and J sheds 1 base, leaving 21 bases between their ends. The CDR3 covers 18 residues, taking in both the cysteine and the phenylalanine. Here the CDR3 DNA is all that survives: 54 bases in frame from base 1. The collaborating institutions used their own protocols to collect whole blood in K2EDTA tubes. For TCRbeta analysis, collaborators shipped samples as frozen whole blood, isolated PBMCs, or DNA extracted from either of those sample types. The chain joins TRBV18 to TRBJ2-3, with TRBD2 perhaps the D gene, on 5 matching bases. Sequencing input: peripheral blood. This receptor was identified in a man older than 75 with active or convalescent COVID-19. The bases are TGTGCCAGCTCACAACCTGGTAAGAGGGAATATGGCACAGATACGCAGTATTTT. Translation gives CASSQPGKREYGTDTQYF.